The clone carrying this TCR beta chain is a singleton in its sample. This entry is derived from a study of quantifying T cell responses using KT2 cells. As for the study in general: RNA was reverse transcribed with TCR alpha and beta constant-region primers. Under optimum conditions, T4 ligation efficiency was estimated at more than 8.5%.

Each cDNA got a UMI-containing oligo ligated at its 3' end. First-round PCR used 3 to 4 cycles and beta primers RC1.1 and RC1.2 covering TRBC1 and TRBC2. TCRdb used MiXCR to reprocess the UMI-ligation and nested PCR reads, holding one entry per CDR3 protein. The data contain approximately 50,000 distinct CDR3 sequences, 11% of them singletons. Trimming took 3 bases from V and 3 from J, leaving 10 bases between them. Germline assignment: CDR1 SGDLS and CDR2 YYNGEE. The CDR3 is 14 amino acids. This TCR derives from a human donor. The sequenced material came from PBMCs spiked with cells of the T cell clone KT2. J is TRBJ2-1 and V is TRBV9; no clear D gene. CDR3 sequence (DNA): TGTGCCAGCAGCGCTGGGGTCCTCTACAATGAGCAGTTCTTC. Translation: CASSAGVLYNEQFF.